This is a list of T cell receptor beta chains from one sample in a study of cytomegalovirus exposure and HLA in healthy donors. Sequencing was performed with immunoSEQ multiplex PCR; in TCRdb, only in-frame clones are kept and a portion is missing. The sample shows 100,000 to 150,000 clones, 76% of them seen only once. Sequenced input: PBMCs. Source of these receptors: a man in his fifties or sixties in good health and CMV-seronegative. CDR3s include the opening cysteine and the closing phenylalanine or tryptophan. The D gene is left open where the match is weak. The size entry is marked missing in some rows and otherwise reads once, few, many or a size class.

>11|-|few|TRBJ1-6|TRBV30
TGTGCCTGGAGTGCAAATTCACCCCTCCACTTT
CAWSANSPLHF
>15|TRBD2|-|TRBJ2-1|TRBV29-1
TGCAGCGTTGAGACGGGGCTAGCGGGGTACGATGAGCAGTTCTTC
CSVETGLAGYDEQFF
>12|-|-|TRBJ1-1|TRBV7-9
TGTTCCAGCCGGCCAGGGAACACTGAAGCTTTCTTT
CSSRPGNTEAFF
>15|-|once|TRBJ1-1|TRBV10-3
TGTGCCATCAGTGAATATGGGGGCTTGAACACTGAAGCTTTCTTT
CAISEYGGLNTEAFF
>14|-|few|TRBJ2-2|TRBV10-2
TGCGCCAGCAGTGTTAAGCTGAACACCGGGGAGCTGTTTTTT
CASSVKLNTGELFF
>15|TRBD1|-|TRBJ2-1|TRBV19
TGTGCCAGTAGGTCCGGGACAGGAGTCTACAATGAGCAGTTCTTC
CASRSGTGVYNEQFF
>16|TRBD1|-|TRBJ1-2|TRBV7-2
TGTGCCAGCAGCGGACCGGGACAGAACCTGAACTATGGCTACACCTTC
CASSGPGQNLNYGYTF
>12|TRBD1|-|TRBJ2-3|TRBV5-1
TGCGCCAGCAGCGAGGGACAGGGGACGCAGTATTTT
CASSEGQGTQYF
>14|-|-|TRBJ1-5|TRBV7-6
TGTGCCAGCAGCCAACAGGGTTCCAATCAGCCCCAGCATTTT
CASSQQGSNQPQHF
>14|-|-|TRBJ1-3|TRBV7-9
TGTGCCAGCAGCCCGGACTCCTCCAAGGCGACCATATATTTT
CASSPDSSKATIYF
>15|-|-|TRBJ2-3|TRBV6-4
TGTGCCAGCAGCCCAGTCGCGGGGAACACAGATACGCAGTATTTT
CASSPVAGNTDTQYF
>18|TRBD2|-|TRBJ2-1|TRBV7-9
TGTTCCAGCAGCTTAGTTCGGACTAGCGGACACTTTTACAATGAGCAGTTCTTC
CSSSLVRTSGHFYNEQFF
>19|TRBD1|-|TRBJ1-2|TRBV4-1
TGCGCCAGCAGCCGGGGACAGGGGGCTCGGGGTTTACAACTCTATGGCTACACCTTC
CASSRGQGARGLQLYGYTF
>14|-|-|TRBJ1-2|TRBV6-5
TGTGCCAGCAGCCCTACTTTCGAGAACTATGGCTACACCTTC
CASSPTFENYGYTF
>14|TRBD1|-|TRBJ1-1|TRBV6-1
TGTGCCTGCAACGCCGGGCCAGGGGGCACTGAAGCTTTCTTT
CACNAGPGGTEAFF
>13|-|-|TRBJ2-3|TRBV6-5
TGTGCCAGCAGTTATTCTTTCGGGGATACGCAGTATTTT
CASSYSFGDTQYF
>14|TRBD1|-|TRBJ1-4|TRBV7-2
TGTGCCAGCAGCCGGGACAGGGCCGGTGAAAAACTGTTTTTT
CASSRDRAGEKLFF
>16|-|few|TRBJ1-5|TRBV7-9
TGTGCCAGCAGCTTAGCTGCGGGGTCGGGCAATCAGCCCCAGCATTTT
CASSLAAGSGNQPQHF
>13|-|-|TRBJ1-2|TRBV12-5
TGTGCTAGTGCGCCGGGTCTGGGCTATGGCTACACCTTC
CASAPGLGYGYTF
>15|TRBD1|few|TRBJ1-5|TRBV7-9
TGTTCCAGCAGCTTAGAGGGACAGTTCAATCAGCCCCAGCATTTT
CSSSLEGQFNQPQHF
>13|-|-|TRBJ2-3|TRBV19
TGTGCCAGTAGTAGGGGAGGAACAGATACGCAGTATTTT
CASSRGGTDTQYF
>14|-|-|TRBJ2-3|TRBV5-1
TGCGCCAGCAGCCTGAGAGGAAGAACAGATACGCAGTATTTT
CASSLRGRTDTQYF
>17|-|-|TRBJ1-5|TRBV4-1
TGCGCCAGCAGCCACCACGCCGGCCGGGACAACAATCAGCCCCAGCATTTT
CASSHHAGRDNNQPQHF
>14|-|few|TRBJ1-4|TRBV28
TGTGCCAGCAGTTTATCAGCAACTAATGAAAAACTGTTTTTT
CASSLSATNEKLFF
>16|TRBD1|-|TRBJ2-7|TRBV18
TGTGCCAGCTCGCCTTACCGGGACAGGGTATTCTACGAGCAGTACTTC
CASSPYRDRVFYEQYF
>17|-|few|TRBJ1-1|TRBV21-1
TGTGCCAGCAGCAAATCCCCCCGCCCCGGGGTGAACACTGAAGCTTTCTTT
CASSKSPRPGVNTEAFF